A selection of T cell receptor beta chains follows, all from one sample in a study of graft-versus-host responses after intestinal transplantation. Profiling relied on immunoSEQ multiplex PCR, and the TCRdb table lists in-frame clones only, not all of them. The sample carries fewer than 150,000 clones, roughly nine tenths recorded once. No antigens are known for them. This specimen consisted of unstimulated CD4+ T cells sorted from spleen or lymph node cells, obtained before intestinal transplant. All receptors derive from a human donor who received an intestinal transplant. Each CDR3 is given with its conserved first and last residue. Fields, in order: D gene, J gene, V gene, CDR3 protein. D genes are given only for firm matches.

- | TRBJ2-3 | TRBV15 | CATSRASREDTQYF
TRBD1 | TRBJ2-7 | TRBV25-1 | CASSALQGSPSSYEQYF
- | TRBJ2-7 | TRBV10-3 | CAISDSRGAPYEQYF
- | TRBJ2-7 | TRBV12-2 | CASRSHRCSWEQYF
- | TRBJ2-3 | TRBV11-2 | CASSLEGGTQYF
- | TRBJ1-3 | TRBV10-2 | CASSSWQGNTIYF
TRBD1 | TRBJ1-5 | TRBV6-1 | CASRWTGNQPQHF
- | TRBJ2-3 | TRBV6-1 | CASSEPSTDTQYF
- | TRBJ1-1 | TRBV5-1 | CASSLSRQLNTEAFF
TRBD1 | TRBJ2-2 | TRBV9 | CASSVFLGQGTGELFF
- | TRBJ2-3 | TRBV21-1 | CASTLPLDTQYF
- | TRBJ1-5 | TRBV19 | CARRTEGNQPQHF
- | TRBJ1-2 | TRBV6-1 | CASSENDRYGYTF
- | TRBJ2-3 | TRBV18 | CASSPPPGDTQYF
- | TRBJ1-2 | TRBV4-2 | CASSQEQEWYGYTF
TRBD1 | TRBJ1-5 | TRBV2 | CASSEWGTGANQPQHF
- | TRBJ1-2 | TRBV6-6 | CASSSQVNYGYTF
TRBD1 | TRBJ1-1 | TRBV7-9 | CASNTGGTNTEAFF